These T cell receptor beta chains were read from a single sample in a study of control samples from healthy donors and cancer patients. The method was immunoSEQ multiplex PCR; TCRdb's version includes in-frame clones alone and lacks a portion of them. The sample consists of roughly 92,000 clones, about 89% of them appearing once. The sequencing input was blood. Every receptor here comes from a woman in her sixties in good health. Both conserved end residues are part of each CDR3. A D gene is named only where the DNA matches it firmly. Size is stated for part of the rows, as once, few or many counts, or as a class when the clone is expanded.

d_call j_call v_call clone_size cdr3_nt cdr3_aa
TRBD2 TRBJ2-7 TRBV4-2 . TGTGCCAGCAGCCAAGAGCGGGGACTAGTAAGCTACGAGCAGTACTTC CASSQERGLVSYEQYF
. TRBJ1-2 TRBV4-3 . TGCGCCAGCAGCCAAGATCAGGCAGGGGCGGTCTATGGCTACACCTTC CASSQDQAGAVYGYTF
. TRBJ1-4 TRBV1 . TGCACCAGCAGCCAAGAGGGGGATTACTCGGGAAAACTGTTTTTT CTSSQEGDYSGKLFF
TRBD1 TRBJ1-5 TRBV6-2/TRBV6-3 once TGTGCCAGCAGTTACCTCCGGACAGGTAATCAGCCCCAGCATTTT CASSYLRTGNQPQHF
TRBD1 TRBJ2-2 TRBV27 . TGTGCCAGCAGTTTAGGGACAGGGGATCGCGCCGGGGAGCTGTTTTTT CASSLGTGDRAGELFF
TRBD2 TRBJ2-1 TRBV5-1 . TGCGCCAGCAGCAGCGGACTAGCGGGGGCCTCCTACAATGAGCAGTTCTTC CASSSGLAGASYNEQFF
. TRBJ2-2 TRBV18 once TGTGCCAGCTCACCACCGTCAGGGAACACCGGGGAGCTGTTTTTT CASSPPSGNTGELFF
. TRBJ1-4 TRBV7-9 . TGTGCCAGCAGCTTGAGGGGATTTCGGGAAAAACTGTTTTTT CASSLRGFREKLFF
TRBD1 TRBJ1-4 TRBV11-3 . TGTGCCAGCAGCTCGGGACAGGGGGTTAGGACTAATGAAAAACTGTTTTTT CASSSGQGVRTNEKLFF
TRBD1 TRBJ1-1 TRBV5-1 . TGCGCCAGCAGCTTGATCCCCCAGACAGGGGGCCGAACTGAAGCTTTCTTT CASSLIPQTGGRTEAFF
TRBD2 TRBJ2-3 TRBV5-1 . TGCGCCAGCAGCTTGGGGGGCCTAGCGGGCACAGATACGCAGTATTTT CASSLGGLAGTDTQYF
TRBD1 TRBJ1-2 TRBV6-5 few TGTGCCAGCAGTCTACAGGGGGCCCATGGCTACACCTTC CASSLQGAHGYTF
TRBD2 TRBJ2-3 TRBV6-5 . TGTGCCAGCAGTTACCGTAGGGCGGGAGGCACAGATACGCAGTATTTT CASSYRRAGGTDTQYF
. TRBJ1-1 TRBV14 . TGTGCCAGCAGCCAAGGCACCACTGAAGCTTTCTTT CASSQGTTEAFF
TRBD2 TRBJ2-1 TRBV7-2 . TGTGCCAGCAGCCTTTCCGGGACTAGCGGGAGGAATGAGCAGTTCTTC CASSLSGTSGRNEQFF
TRBD1 TRBJ1-1 TRBV18 . TGTGCCAGCTCTCCAATCGACAGGGGCGCTGAAGCTTTCTTT CASSPIDRGAEAFF
TRBD1 TRBJ1-2 TRBV5-5 . TGTGCCAGCAGCGAACCGGGACAGGGGGCGGGTGGCTACACCTTC CASSEPGQGAGGYTF
. TRBJ1-3 TRBV5-1 . TGCGCCAGCAGCTCCGACATCTCTGGAAACACCATATATTTT CASSSDISGNTIYF
. TRBJ1-2 TRBV19 once TGTGCCAGTATCACCCCCTGGGGTGGCTACACCTTC CASITPWGGYTF
. TRBJ1-3 TRBV10-3 . TGTGCCATCAGTGAGACCAGGAACAGGGAGGACACCATATATTTT CAISETRNREDTIYF
TRBD1 TRBJ1-3 TRBV30 . TGTGCCTGGAGGAGGGACAGGAGCTCTGGAAACACCATATATTTT CAWRRDRSSGNTIYF
. TRBJ1-2 TRBV19 . TGTGCCAGTAATTCGGTCTGGGGCTACACCTTC CASNSVWGYTF
TRBD1 TRBJ1-2 TRBV19 once TGTGCCAGTAGTCTTATACAGGGGGGCTACACCTTC CASSLIQGGYTF
. TRBJ2-2 TRBV9 . TGTGCCAGCAGCGTTGGGGGCGGGAGAGACACCGGGGAGCTGTTTTTT CASSVGGGRDTGELFF
. TRBJ2-1 TRBV7-3 . TGTGCCAGCAGTTCCGGGACCTACAATGAGCAGTTCTTC CASSSGTYNEQFF
TRBD1 TRBJ1-5 TRBV7-2 . TGTGCCAGCAGCTTAGGGGGGGACAGGGGGCTTTATCAGCCCCAGCATTTT CASSLGGDRGLYQPQHF
. TRBJ2-7 TRBV12-3/TRBV12-4 few TGTGCCAGCAGTTCCGGGATCTACGAGCAGTACTTC CASSSGIYEQYF
. TRBJ2-3 TRBV5-1 . TGCGCCAGCAGCTTGACTAAGGATACGCAGTATTTT CASSLTKDTQYF
. TRBJ1-1 TRBV21-1 . TGTGCCACCACCCACTTCGACAGGCCCCCGAACACTCAAGCCTTCTTT CATTHFDRPPNTQAFF